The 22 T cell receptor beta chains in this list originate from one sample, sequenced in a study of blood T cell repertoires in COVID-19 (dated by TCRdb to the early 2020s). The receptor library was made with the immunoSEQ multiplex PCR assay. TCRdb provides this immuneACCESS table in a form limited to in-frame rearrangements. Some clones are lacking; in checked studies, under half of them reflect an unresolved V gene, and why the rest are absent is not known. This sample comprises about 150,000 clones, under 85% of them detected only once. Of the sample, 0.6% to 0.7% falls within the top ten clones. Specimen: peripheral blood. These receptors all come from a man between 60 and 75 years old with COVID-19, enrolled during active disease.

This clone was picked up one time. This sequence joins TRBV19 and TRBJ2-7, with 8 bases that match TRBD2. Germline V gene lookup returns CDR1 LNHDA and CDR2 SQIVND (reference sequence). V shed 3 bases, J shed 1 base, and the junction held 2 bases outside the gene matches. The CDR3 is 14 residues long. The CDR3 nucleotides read TGTGCCAGTAGTATGCCTAGCGGGTCCTACGAGCAGTACTTC. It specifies CASSMPSGSYEQYF.

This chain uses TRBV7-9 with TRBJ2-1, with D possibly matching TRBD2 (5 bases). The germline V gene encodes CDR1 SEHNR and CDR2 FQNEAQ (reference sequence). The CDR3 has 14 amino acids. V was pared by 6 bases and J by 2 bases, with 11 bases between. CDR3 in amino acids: CASRRSGTYNEQFF. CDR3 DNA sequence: TGTGCCAGCAGGAGGAGCGGTACCTACAATGAGCAGTTCTTC.

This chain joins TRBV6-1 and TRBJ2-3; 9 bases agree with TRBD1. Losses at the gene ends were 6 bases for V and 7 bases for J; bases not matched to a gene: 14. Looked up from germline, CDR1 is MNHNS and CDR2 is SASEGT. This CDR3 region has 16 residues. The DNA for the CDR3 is TGTGCCAGCAGCGAATCGCCGGGACAGGGTAGATATACGCAGTATTTT. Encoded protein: CASSESPGQGRYTQYF.

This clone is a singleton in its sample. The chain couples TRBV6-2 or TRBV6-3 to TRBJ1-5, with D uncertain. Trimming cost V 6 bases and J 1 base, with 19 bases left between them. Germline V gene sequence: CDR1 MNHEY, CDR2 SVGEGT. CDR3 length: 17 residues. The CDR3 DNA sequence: TGTGCCAGCAGCCCGGGCCTCACAGAATCGAGCAATCAGCCCCAGCATTTT. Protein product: CASSPGLTESSNQPQHF.

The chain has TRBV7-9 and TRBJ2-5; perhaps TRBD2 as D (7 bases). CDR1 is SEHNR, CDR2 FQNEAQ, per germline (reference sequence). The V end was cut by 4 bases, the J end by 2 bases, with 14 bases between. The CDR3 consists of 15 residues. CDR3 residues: CASSSMRGLQETQYF. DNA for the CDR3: TGTGCCAGCAGCTCAATGCGGGGGCTTCAAGAGACCCAGTACTTC.

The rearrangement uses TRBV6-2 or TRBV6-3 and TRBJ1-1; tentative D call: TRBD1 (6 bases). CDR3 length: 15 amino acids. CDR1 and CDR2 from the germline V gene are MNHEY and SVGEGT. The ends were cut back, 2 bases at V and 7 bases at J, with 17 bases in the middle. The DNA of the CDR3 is TGTGCCAGCAGTTACCAGGGGAAGACGCCTCTTGAAGCTTTCTTT. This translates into CASSYQGKTPLEAFF.

In DNA, the CDR3 is TGTGCCATCAAAAAACAGGGTTTTAGCTCTGGAAACACCATATATTTT. Translating gives CAIKKQGFSSGNTIYF. The chain employs TRBV10-3 and TRBJ1-3, with a possible D match to TRBD1 (6 bases). Trimming shortened V by 7 bases and J by 0 bases, and 16 bases separated the two germline ends. Per the germline V gene, CDR1 is ENHRY and CDR2 is SYGVKD. CDR3 length: 16 amino acids.

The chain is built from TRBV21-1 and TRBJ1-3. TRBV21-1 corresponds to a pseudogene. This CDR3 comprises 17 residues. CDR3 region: CASSSRSTGSSGNTIYF. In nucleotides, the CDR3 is TGTGCCAGCAGCTCTAGATCGACCGGGAGCTCTGGAAACACCATATATTTT.

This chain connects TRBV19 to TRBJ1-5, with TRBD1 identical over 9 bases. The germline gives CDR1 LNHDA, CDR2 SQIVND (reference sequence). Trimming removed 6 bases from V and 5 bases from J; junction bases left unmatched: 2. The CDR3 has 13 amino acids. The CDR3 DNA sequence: TGTGCCAGTAGGGACAGGGGAGATCAGCCCCAGCATTTT. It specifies CASRDRGDQPQHF. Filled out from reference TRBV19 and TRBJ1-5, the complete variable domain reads DGGITQSPKYLFRKEGQNVTLSCEQNLNHDAMYWYRQDPGQGLRLIYYSQIVNDFQKGDIAEGYSVSREKKESFPLTVTSAQKNPTAFYLCASRDRGDQPQHFGDGTRLSIL.

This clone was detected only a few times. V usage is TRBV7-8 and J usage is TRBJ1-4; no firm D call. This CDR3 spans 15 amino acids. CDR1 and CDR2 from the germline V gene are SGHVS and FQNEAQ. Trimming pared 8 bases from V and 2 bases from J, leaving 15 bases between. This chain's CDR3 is CASGGRFGTNEKLFF. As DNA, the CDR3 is TGTGCCAGCGGAGGAAGATTTGGGACTAATGAAAAACTGTTTTTT.

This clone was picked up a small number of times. The DNA for the CDR3 is TGTGCCAGCAGCCAAGCCGGACAGGGCTATGGCTACACCTTC. Its protein product is CASSQAGQGYGYTF. The chain couples TRBV14 to TRBJ1-2, with 8 bases lining up with TRBD1. J lost 4 bases, V lost 1 base, and 2 bases had no gene match. The CDR3 covers 14 residues. The germline V gene encodes CDR1 SGHDN and CDR2 FVKESK.

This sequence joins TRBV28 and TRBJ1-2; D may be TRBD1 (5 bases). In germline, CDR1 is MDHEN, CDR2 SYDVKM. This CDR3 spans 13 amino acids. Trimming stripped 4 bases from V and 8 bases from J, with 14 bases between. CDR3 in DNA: TGTGCCAGCAGTTCAGACAGTCTAAGGGGCTACACCTTC. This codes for CASSSDSLRGYTF.

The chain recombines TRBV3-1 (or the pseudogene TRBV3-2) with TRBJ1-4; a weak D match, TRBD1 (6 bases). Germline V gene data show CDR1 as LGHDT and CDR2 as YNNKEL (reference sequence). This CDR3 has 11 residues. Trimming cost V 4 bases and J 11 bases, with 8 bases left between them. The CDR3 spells CASSPGDKLFF. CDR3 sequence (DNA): TGTGCCAGCAGCCCAGGGGACAAACTGTTTTTT.

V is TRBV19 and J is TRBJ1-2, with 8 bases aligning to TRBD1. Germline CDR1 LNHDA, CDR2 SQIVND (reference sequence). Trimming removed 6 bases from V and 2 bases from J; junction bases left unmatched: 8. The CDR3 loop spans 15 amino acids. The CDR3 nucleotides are TGTGCCAGTAGCGGAACCCAGGGGGCCAACTATGGCTACACCTTC. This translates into CASSGTQGANYGYTF.

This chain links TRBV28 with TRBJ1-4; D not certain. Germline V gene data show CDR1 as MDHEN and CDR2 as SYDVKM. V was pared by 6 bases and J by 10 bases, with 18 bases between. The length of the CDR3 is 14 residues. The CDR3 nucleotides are TGTGCCAGCAGGGGAACGCGGGTGGGCGGAAAACTGTTTTTT. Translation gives CASRGTRVGGKLFF. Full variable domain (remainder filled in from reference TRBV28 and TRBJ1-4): DVKVTQSSRYLVKRTGEKVFLECVQDMDHENMFWYRQDPGLGLRLIYFSYDVKMKEKGDIPEGYSVSREKKERFSLILESASTNQTSMYLCASRGTRVGGKLFFGSGTQLSVL.

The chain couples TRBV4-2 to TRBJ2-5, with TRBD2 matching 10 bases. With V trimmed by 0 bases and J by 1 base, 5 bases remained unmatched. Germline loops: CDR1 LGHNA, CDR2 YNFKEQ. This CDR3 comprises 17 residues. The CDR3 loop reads CASSQDPGLAAQETQYF. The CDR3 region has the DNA TGTGCCAGCAGCCAAGATCCCGGACTAGCGGCCCAAGAGACCCAGTACTTC.

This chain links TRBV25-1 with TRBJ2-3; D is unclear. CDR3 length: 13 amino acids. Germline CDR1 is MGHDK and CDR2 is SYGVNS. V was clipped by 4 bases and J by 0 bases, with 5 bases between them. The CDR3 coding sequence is TGTGCCAGCAGTGTGACTAGCACAGATACGCAGTATTTT. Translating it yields CASSVTSTDTQYF.

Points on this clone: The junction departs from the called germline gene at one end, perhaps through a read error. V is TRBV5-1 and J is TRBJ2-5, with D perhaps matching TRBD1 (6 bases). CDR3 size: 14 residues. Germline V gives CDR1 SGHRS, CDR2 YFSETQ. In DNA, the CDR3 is TGCGCCAGCAGTTTTGGACAGATAAGAGAGGCCCAGTACTTC. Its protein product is CASSFGQIREAQYF.

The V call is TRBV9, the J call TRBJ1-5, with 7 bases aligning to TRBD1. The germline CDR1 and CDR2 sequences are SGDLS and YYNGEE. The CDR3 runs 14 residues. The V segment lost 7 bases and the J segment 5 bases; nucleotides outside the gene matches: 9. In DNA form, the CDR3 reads TGTGCCAGCGGTCGACAGGGCGTGTATCAGCCCCAGCATTTT. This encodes CASGRQGVYQPQHF.

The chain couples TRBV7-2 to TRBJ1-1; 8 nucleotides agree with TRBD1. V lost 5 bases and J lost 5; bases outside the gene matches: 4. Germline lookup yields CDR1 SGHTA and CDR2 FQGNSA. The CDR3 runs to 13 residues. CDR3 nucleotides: TGTGCCAGCAGCGTCGGACAGGGAACTGAAGCTTTCTTT. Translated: CASSVGQGTEAFF.

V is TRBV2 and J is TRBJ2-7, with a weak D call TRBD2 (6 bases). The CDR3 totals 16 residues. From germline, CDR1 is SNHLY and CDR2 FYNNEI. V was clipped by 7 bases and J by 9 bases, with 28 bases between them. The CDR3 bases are TGTGCCAGCATATTTGAGCCTGGGACTCAGCAGTTTGGGCAGTACTTC. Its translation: CASIFEPGTQQFGQYF. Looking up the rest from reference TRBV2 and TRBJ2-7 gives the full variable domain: EPEVTQTPSHQVTQMGQEVILRCVPISNHLYFYWYRQILGQKVEFLVSFYNNEISEKSEIFDDQFSVERPDGSNFTLKIRSTKLEDSAMYFCASIFEPGTQQFGQYFGPGTRLTVT.

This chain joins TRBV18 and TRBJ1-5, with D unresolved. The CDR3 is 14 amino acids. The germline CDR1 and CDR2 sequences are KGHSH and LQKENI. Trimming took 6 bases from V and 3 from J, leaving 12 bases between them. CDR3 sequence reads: CASSPAAPNQPQHF. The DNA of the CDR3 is TGTGCCAGCTCCCCGGCGGCGCCCAATCAGCCCCAGCATTTT.